This TCR beta chain was found in a study of cytomegalovirus exposure and HLA in healthy donors. This clone was observed a single time. V was cut by 7 bases and J by 0 bases, with 12 bases left in between. Germline V gene lookup returns CDR1 SQVTM and CDR2 ANQGSEA. This CDR3 has 13 residues. This PCR relied on a set of 60 Vbeta primers and 13 Jbeta primers. The assay was immunoSEQ multiplex PCR, and TCRdb's table has in-frame clones only and misses some. The repertoire holds approximately 150,000 clones, with 80% as singletons. The source is a woman in her thirties or forties in good health and CMV-seronegative. This chain connects TRBV29-1 to TRBJ1-1, with a tentative D call TRBD1 (6 bases). What was sequenced was PBMCs. This CDR3 is CSGRTDMNTEAFF. The CDR3 region has the DNA TGCAGCGGGAGGACAGACATGAACACTGAAGCTTTCTTT. Full variable domain (rest looked up from reference TRBV29-1 and TRBJ1-1): SAVISQKPSRDICQRGTSLTIQCQVDSQVTMMFWYRQQPGQSLTLIATANQGSEATYESGFVIDKFPISRPNLTFSTLTVSNMSPEDSSIYLCSGRTDMNTEAFFGQGTRLTVV.